The 10 T cell receptor beta chains reported below all come from one sample, sequenced in a study of CD8 T cells in ankylosing spondylitis. Study-wide findings and caveats: For ankylosing spondylitis blood, a TCR beta motif of about eight highly homologous variants appeared characteristic.

The antigens these receptors bind are not known. In TCRdb, the 5' RACE reads were re-called with MiXCR into one record per CDR3 protein. The data show hundreds of thousands of distinct CDR3 sequences, with 12% seen just once and 0.51% held by the top ten. The sequenced sample consisted of blood, either unsorted or a sorted T cell fraction (not recorded which). Receptor source: a male donor with ankylosing spondylitis.

This clonotype has just a few counts. The CDR3 spells CASSLYSEASPYEQYF. CDR3 sequence (DNA): TGTGCCAGCAGCTTGTATTCAGAAGCTAGCCCCTACGAGCAGTACTTC. The chain links TRBV5-6 to TRBJ2-7; D is perhaps TRBD2 (5 bases). V lost 1 base, J lost 2 bases, and 16 bases lay in between. CDR3 length equals 16 residues. Per the germline V gene, CDR1 is SGHDT and CDR2 is YYEEEE. Together with reference TRBV5-6 and TRBJ2-7, the CDR3 gives the full variable domain: DAGVTQSPTHLIKTRGQQVTLRCSPKSGHDTVSWYQQALGQGPQFIFQYYEEEERQRGNFPDRFSGHQFPNYSSELNVNALLLGDSALYLCASSLYSEASPYEQYFGPGTRLTVT.

V gene TRBV4-2 combines with J gene TRBJ2-3; 7 nucleotides align to TRBD2. Trimming cost V 3 bases and J 1 base; bases outside gene matches: 4. CDR3 length: 15 residues. The germline V gene has CDR1 LGHNA and CDR2 YNFKEQ. CDR3 loop: CASSHSGGGTDTQYF. The CDR3 DNA follows: TGTGCCAGCAGCCATAGTGGGGGGGGCACAGATACGCAGTATTTT.

The CDR3 sequence: CASSLDGQQLTEAFF. CDR3 bases: TGTGCCAGCAGCTTAGACGGACAGCAACTCACTGAAGCTTTCTTT. V and J are TRBV11-3 and TRBJ1-1, with D possibly matching TRBD1 (6 bases). Germline V gene sequence: CDR1 SGHNT, CDR2 YENEEA. V was shortened by 0 bases and J by 4 bases, with 12 bases between the two germline ends. The CDR3 has 15 residues.

This clonotype was counted between two and nine times. The chain joins TRBV20-1 to TRBJ1-6; 10 nucleotides match TRBD1. The CDR3 consists of 12 residues. CDR1 is DFQATT and CDR2 is SNEGSKA in the germline V gene (reference sequence). The DNA of the CDR3 is TGCTCCCCGGGACAGGGGAATTCACCCCTCCACTTT. This translates into CSPGQGNSPLHF.

In this sample, this clonotype turned up many times. The chain has TRBV10-3 and TRBJ1-1, with D tentatively TRBD1 (5 bases). CDR1 and CDR2 (germline): ENHRY, SYGVKD. Trimming cost V 0 bases and J 2 bases, with 10 bases left between them. There are 15 residues in the CDR3. CDR3 amino acids: CAISESGVVNTEAFF. In DNA, the CDR3 is TGTGCCATCAGTGAGTCAGGGGTAGTTAACACTGAAGCTTTCTTT.

The J gene is TRBJ2-7, the V gene TRBV29-1; D may be TRBD1 (6 bases). The CDR3 sequence is 13 residues long. Per germline, CDR1 SQVTM and CDR2 ANQGSEA. Trimming cost V 6 bases and J 3 bases, with 15 bases left between them. CDR3 sequence reads: CSVLGATIYEQYF. The DNA of the CDR3 is TGCAGCGTGTTGGGGGCCACGATCTACGAGCAGTACTTC.

This clonotype was seen at least ten times. This rearrangement joins TRBV20-1 to TRBJ1-1; 7 bases line up with TRBD1. V lost 6 bases, J lost 1 base, and 8 bases stayed unmatched. Germline CDR1 and CDR2: DFQATT and SNEGSKA (reference sequence). The CDR3 extends over 14 amino acids. In DNA form, the CDR3 reads TGCAGTGCCCGGGACAGACTAAGGAACACTGAAGCTTTCTTT. This sequence encodes CSARDRLRNTEAFF.

In its sample, this clonotype was seen many times. This chain uses TRBV10-3 with TRBJ1-2; maybe TRBD1 (6 bases). Germline-derived CDR1 and CDR2 are ENHRY and SYGVKD. Trimming pared 4 bases from V and 7 bases from J, leaving 19 bases between. The CDR3 totals 15 residues. Written as DNA, the CDR3 is TGTGCCATCAGTGGTTTACAGGGTTTTTTAGGTGGCTACACCTTC. It codes for CAISGLQGFLGGYTF.

This clonotype was observed many times. Here the CDR3 reads CSAPRRENYGYTF. The CDR3 nucleotides are TGCAGTGCCCCGCGCAGGGAGAACTATGGCTACACCTTC. The chain joins TRBV20-1 to TRBJ1-2; tentative D call: TRBD1 (5 bases). Germline CDR1 is DFQATT and CDR2 is SNEGSKA (reference sequence). This CDR3 is built from 13 residues. Between the trimmed V and J ends, which lost 6 bases and 2 bases, there was a span of 13 bases.

Comments on this clonotype: A much larger clone is a single base away; this may be a read error. The chain uses TRBV29-1 and TRBJ2-1; the match to TRBD2 covers 14 bases. The germline V gene encodes CDR1 SQVTM and CDR2 ANQGSEA. CDR3 length: 17 residues. The V and J ends lost 8 bases and 4 bases, in that order; junction bases with no gene match: 13. The CDR3 DNA reads as TGCAGCCTCTTCGGCGGGACTAGCGGGGGAGGGTACAATGAGCAGTTCTTC. Amino acids: CSLFGGTSGGGYNEQFF.